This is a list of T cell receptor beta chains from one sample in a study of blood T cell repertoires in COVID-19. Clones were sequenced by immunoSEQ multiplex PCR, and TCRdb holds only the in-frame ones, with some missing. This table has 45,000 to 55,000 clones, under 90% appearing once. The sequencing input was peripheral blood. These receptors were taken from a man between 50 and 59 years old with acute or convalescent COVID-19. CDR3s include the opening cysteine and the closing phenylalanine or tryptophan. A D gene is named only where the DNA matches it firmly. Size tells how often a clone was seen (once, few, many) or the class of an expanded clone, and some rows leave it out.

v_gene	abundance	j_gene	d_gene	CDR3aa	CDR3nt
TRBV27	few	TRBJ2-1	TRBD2	CASSFSNFGRLSSYNEQFF	TGTGCCAGCAGTTTTTCAAATTTCGGGAGGCTCAGCTCCTACAATGAGCAGTTCTTC
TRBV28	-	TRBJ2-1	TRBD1	CASSMRQGGIGPGKQFF	TGTGCCAGCAGCATGAGACAGGGTGGAATAGGGCCAGGGAAGCAGTTCTTC
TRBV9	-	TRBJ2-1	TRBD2	CASSGTGTRSNEQFF	TGTGCCAGCAGCGGTACCGGGACTAGGTCCAATGAGCAGTTCTTC
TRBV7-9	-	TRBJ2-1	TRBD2	CASSFTGTIRVEQFF	TGTGCCAGCAGCTTTACCGGGACTATCCGCGTAGAGCAGTTCTTC
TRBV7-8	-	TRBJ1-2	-	CASSLDSTSIYGYTF	TGTGCCAGCAGCTTGGACTCTACAAGTATCTATGGCTACACCTTC
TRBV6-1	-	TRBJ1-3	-	CASSALVTFSGNTIYF	TGTGCCAGCAGTGCCCTAGTCACATTCTCTGGAAACACCATATATTTT
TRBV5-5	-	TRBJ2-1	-	CASSLEWANEQFF	TGTGCCAGCAGCTTGGAATGGGCCAATGAGCAGTTCTTC
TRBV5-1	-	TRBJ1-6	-	CASSLDAGDYNSPLHF	TGCGCCAGCAGCTTGGATGCGGGGGACTATAATTCACCCCTCCACTTT
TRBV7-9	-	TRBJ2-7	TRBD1	CASSGGTGSVEQYF	TGTGCCAGCAGCGGGGGGACAGGGTCCGTCGAGCAGTACTTC
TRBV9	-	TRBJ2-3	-	CASSVAGDWTDTQYF	TGTGCCAGCAGCGTAGCGGGGGATTGGACAGATACGCAGTATTTT
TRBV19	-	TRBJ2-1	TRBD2	CASCSGSYNEQFF	TGTGCCAGTTGTAGCGGGTCCTACAATGAGCAGTTCTTC
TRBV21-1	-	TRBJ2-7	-	CASSKAESKYEQYF	TGTGCCAGCAGCAAAGCCGAGTCAAAGTACGAGCAGTACTTC
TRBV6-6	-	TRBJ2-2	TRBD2	CASTRSGLAANTGELFF	TGTGCCAGCACCCGATCTGGACTAGCGGCGAACACCGGGGAGCTGTTTTTT
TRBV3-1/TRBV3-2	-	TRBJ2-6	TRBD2	CASSQSGGSGANVLTF	TGTGCCAGCAGCCAATCGGGGGGGTCTGGGGCCAACGTCCTGACTTTC
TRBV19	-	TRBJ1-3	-	CASSQEGSGNTIYF	TGTGCCAGTAGTCAGGAGGGCTCTGGAAACACCATATATTTT
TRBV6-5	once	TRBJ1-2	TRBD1	CASSRPTGGEYGYTF	TGTGCCAGCAGTAGGCCGACAGGGGGCGAGTATGGCTACACCTTC
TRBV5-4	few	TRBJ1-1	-	CASSIASGAMLTEAFF	TGTGCCAGCAGCATCGCGAGCGGGGCCATGCTCACTGAAGCTTTCTTT
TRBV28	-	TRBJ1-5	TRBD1	CASSSGQGNQPQHF	TGTGCCAGCAGTTCCGGACAGGGGAATCAGCCCCAGCATTTT
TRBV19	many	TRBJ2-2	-	CASSKLVQHLENTGELFF	TGTGCCAGTAGTAAACTAGTCCAACACCTTGAGAACACCGGGGAGCTGTTTTTT
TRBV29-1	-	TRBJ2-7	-	CSVGAGYEQYF	TGCAGCGTTGGGGCGGGCTACGAGCAGTACTTC
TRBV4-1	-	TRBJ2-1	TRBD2	CASSQDSGTGSNEQFF	TGCGCCAGCAGCCAAGATAGCGGGACGGGGTCCAATGAGCAGTTCTTC